This T cell receptor beta chain is from a study of cytomegalovirus exposure and HLA in healthy donors. Broader study findings: Cytomegalovirus status was reportedly diagnosed by the classifier with high specificity and sensitivity. Cytomegalovirus-associated status was assigned to approximately 160 TCR beta chains. In vitro assays verified that a few CMV-associated chains recognized CMV antigens specifically.

The donors were part of the validation cohort, which consisted of about 130 subjects and was separate from the first cohort of 666 subjects. Trimming stripped 0 bases from V and 4 bases from J, with 12 bases between. In germline, CDR1 is MNHEY, CDR2 SVGAGI. The CDR3 is 15 amino acids. Clones were sequenced by immunoSEQ multiplex PCR, and TCRdb holds only the in-frame ones, with some missing. The sample records about 79,000 clones, 80% to 95% being singletons. Turning to this clone: No antigen is known for it.

The chain is built from TRBV6-5 and TRBJ1-1; tentatively, D is TRBD1 (6 bases). This TCR was recovered from a woman aged 25 to 45 in good health and CMV-seronegative. Sequencing was carried out using PBMCs. The CDR3 spells CASSYSRGGRTEAFF. The CDR3 DNA reads as TGTGCCAGCAGTTACTCCCGGGGGGGCCGCACTGAAGCTTTCTTT.